The 8 T cell receptor beta chains reported below all come from one sample, sequenced in a study of CD4 T cells in relation to SARS-CoV-2 and coronaviruses. Their recognized antigens are unknown. Sequenced by immunoSEQ multiplex PCR; TCRdb stores in-frame clones only, minus some. The sample includes 24,000 or so clones, 78% of them seen just once. Unexposed donor CD4+ T cells date from about 2011-2018, before the COVID-19 pandemic. The cells were cultured for 10 days before CD4+ T cells were isolated. The sample taken for sequencing was CD4+ T cells from PBMCs, cultured in vitro. These TCRs come from a human donor in good health.

This clone was picked up a small number of times. V and J are TRBV6-5 and TRBJ1-5, with 8 bases fitting TRBD1. This CDR3 has 13 amino acids. CDR1 and CDR2 from the germline V gene are MNHEY and SVGAGI. Losses at the gene ends were 6 bases for V and 2 bases for J; bases not matched to a gene: 0. CDR3 nucleotides: TGTGCCAGCAGGGGACAGGGCAATCAGCCCCAGCATTTT. This encodes CASRGQGNQPQHF.

This clone has only one observation. The chain couples TRBV12-5 to TRBJ2-2; 7 bases match TRBD1. V lost 6 bases and J lost 4; bases outside the gene matches: 5. Germline loops: CDR1 LGHNT, CDR2 FRNRAP. This CDR3 is built from 14 residues. As DNA, the CDR3 is TGTGCTAGTGGACCGGGACAGTTCACCGGGGAGCTGTTTTTT. Translating it yields CASGPGQFTGELFF. The full variable domain, its missing parts supplied by reference TRBV12-5 and TRBJ2-2, is DARVTQTPRHKVTEMGQEVTMRCQPILGHNTVFWYRQTMMQGLELLAYFRNRAPLDDSGMPKDRFSAEMPDATLATLKIQPSEPRDSAVYFCASGPGQFTGELFFGEGSRLTVL.

Only one count was recorded for this clone. CDR3 loop: CASSPGGGAKDTQYF. The CDR3 DNA sequence: TGCGCCAGCAGCCCGGGGGGGGGCGCAAAAGATACGCAGTATTTT. The chain employs TRBV5-1 and TRBJ2-3; 8 bases agree with TRBD2. Germline CDR1 is SGHRS and CDR2 is YFSETQ. CDR3 size: 15 residues. V gave up 4 bases and J gave up 5 bases; unmatched junction bases: 9. Full variable domain (rest looked up from reference TRBV5-1 and TRBJ2-3): KAGVTQTPRYLIKTRGQQVTLSCSPISGHRSVSWYQQTPGQGLQFLFEYFSETQRNKGNFPGRFSGRQFSNSRSEMNVSTLELGDSALYLCASSPGGGAKDTQYFGPGTRLTVL.

The chain joins TRBV27 to TRBJ1-5; weak D call: TRBD1 (5 bases). Germline V CDR1 and CDR2: MNHEY, SMNVEV (reference sequence). The CDR3 runs to 14 residues. Trimming pared 5 bases from V and 8 bases from J, leaving 16 bases between. The CDR3 DNA reads TGTGCCAGCAGTCCACGGGACGGCCAGGAGCCCCAGCATTTT. Translation: CASSPRDGQEPQHF.

This sequence joins TRBV2 and TRBJ2-7, with 12 bases aligning to TRBD2. The CDR3 runs 16 residues. The germline V gene encodes CDR1 SNHLY and CDR2 FYNNEI. After removal of 7 bases from V and 0 bases from J, the junction contained 7 bases not matched to a gene. The CDR3 loop reads CASTGTSGRSSYEQYF. CDR3 coding DNA: TGTGCCAGCACCGGGACTAGCGGGCGTAGCTCCTACGAGCAGTACTTC.

This rearrangement joins TRBV12-2 to TRBJ2-5. TRBV12-2 counts as a pseudogene. This CDR3 has 14 amino acids. CDR3 amino acids: CASRLAPAKETQYF. The CDR3 bases are TGTGCAAGTCGCTTGGCCCCGGCGAAAGAGACCCAGTACTTC.

This clone was seen more than once but under ten times. The chain employs TRBV11-3 and TRBJ2-1, with TRBD2 identical over 11 bases. Trimming cost V 5 bases and J 8 bases; bases outside gene matches: 5. The CDR3 loop spans 14 amino acids. Germline V lookup: CDR1 SGHNT, CDR2 YENEEA. CDR3 sequence reads: CASSISGRAYEQFF. For the CDR3, the DNA is TGTGCCAGCAGCATTAGCGGGAGGGCCTATGAGCAGTTCTTC.

In DNA, the CDR3 is TGTGCCAGCAGTGTATCACAGGGTGAAGCTTTCTTT. Amino acid sequence: CASSVSQGEAFF. The V gene is TRBV28, the J gene TRBJ1-1; a possible D gene is TRBD1 (6 bases). The CDR3 length is 12 residues. The V and J ends lost 5 bases and 7 bases respectively, with 11 bases between them. In germline, CDR1 is MDHEN, CDR2 SYDVKM.